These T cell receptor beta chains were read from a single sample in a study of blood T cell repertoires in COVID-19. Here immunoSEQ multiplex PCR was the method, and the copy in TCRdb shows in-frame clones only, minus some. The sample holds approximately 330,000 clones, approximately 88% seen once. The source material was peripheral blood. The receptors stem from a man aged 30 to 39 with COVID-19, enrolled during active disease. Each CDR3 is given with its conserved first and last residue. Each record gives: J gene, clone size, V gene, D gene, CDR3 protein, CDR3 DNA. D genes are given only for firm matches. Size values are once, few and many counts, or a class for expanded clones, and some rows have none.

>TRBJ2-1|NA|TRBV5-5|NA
CASSWVVIGVTGNEQFF
TGTGCCAGCAGCTGGGTTGTTATTGGGGTGACGGGGAATGAGCAGTTCTTC
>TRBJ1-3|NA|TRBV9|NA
CASSGGPSGNTIYF
TGTGCCAGCAGCGGGGGCCCCTCTGGAAACACCATATATTTT
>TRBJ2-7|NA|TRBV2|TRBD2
CATSGLPLSYEQYF
TGTGCCACCTCGGGACTACCACTTTCCTACGAGCAGTACTTC
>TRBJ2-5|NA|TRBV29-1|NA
CSITQALAQYF
TGCAGCATTACACAGGCCCTCGCCCAGTACTTC
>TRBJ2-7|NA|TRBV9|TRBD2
CASSVGGGRSYEQYF
TGTGCCAGCAGCGTAGGCGGCGGGAGATCGTACGAGCAGTACTTC
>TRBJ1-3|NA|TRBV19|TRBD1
CASARRTGLDSGNTIYF
TGTGCCAGTGCCCGAAGGACAGGGCTTGACTCTGGAAACACCATATATTTT
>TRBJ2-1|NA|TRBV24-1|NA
CATSAPPPTGRTYNEQFF
TGTGCCACCAGTGCCCCGCCACCTACAGGCCGGACCTACAATGAGCAGTTCTTC
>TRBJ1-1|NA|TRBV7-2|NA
CASSLWAMNTEAFF
TGTGCCAGCAGCTTATGGGCCATGAACACTGAAGCTTTCTTT
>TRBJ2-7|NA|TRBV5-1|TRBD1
CASSIGTGETYEQYF
TGCGCCAGCAGCATAGGGACAGGGGAAACCTACGAGCAGTACTTC
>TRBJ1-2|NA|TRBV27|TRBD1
CASSLGQGDYGYTF
TGTGCCAGCAGTCTCGGACAGGGTGACTATGGCTACACCTTC
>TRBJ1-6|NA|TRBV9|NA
CASSVGDSPAGSPLHF
TGTGCCAGCAGCGTAGGGGACTCCCCAGCAGGTTCACCCCTCCACTTT
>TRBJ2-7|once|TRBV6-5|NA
CASSSNYEQYF
TGTGCCAGCAGTTCAAACTACGAGCAGTACTTC
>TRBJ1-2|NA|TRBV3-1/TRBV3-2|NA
CASSHQQSYGYTF
TGTGCCAGCAGCCATCAACAGAGCTATGGCTACACCTTC
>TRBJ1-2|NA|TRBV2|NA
CASSEGGAAVRFYGYTF
TGTGCCAGCAGTGAAGGGGGAGCAGCGGTTCGCTTCTATGGCTACACCTTC
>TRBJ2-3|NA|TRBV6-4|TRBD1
CASSDGGQGGDTQYF
TGTGCCAGCAGTGACGGGGGACAGGGAGGAGATACGCAGTATTTT
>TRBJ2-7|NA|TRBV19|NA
CASSDARTGVNEGEQYF
TGTGCCAGTAGTGACGCCAGGACGGGGGTTAATGAGGGAGAGCAGTACTTC
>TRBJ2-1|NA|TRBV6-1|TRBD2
CASSAFSGRAVDEQFF
TGTGCCAGCAGTGCATTTAGCGGGAGGGCCGTGGATGAGCAGTTCTTC
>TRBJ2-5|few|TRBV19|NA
CASSSQAGQETQYF
TGTGCCAGTAGTTCCCAGGCTGGACAAGAGACCCAGTACTTC
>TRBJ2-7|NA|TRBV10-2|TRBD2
CASSEASGLYEQYF
TGCGCCAGCAGTGAAGCTAGCGGGCTCTACGAGCAGTACTTC
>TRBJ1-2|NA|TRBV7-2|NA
CASSLGRGHYGYTF
TGTGCCAGCAGCTTAGGGCGGGGGCACTATGGCTACACCTTC
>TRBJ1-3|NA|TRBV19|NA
CASKVSRDSAGNTIYF
TGTGCCAGTAAAGTTTCCAGGGATTCAGCCGGAAACACCATATATTTT
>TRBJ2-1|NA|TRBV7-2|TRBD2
CASSLVAGGPIISDEQFF
TGTGCCAGCAGCTTAGTAGCGGGAGGGCCGATTATCAGCGATGAGCAGTTCTTC
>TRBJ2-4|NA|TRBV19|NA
CASSTPRAAIQYF
TGTGCCAGTAGTACCCCCAGGGCGGCCATTCAGTACTTC
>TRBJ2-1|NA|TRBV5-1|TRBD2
CASSESLAGGTNEQFF
TGCGCCAGCAGCGAGTCCCTAGCGGGAGGGACGAATGAGCAGTTCTTC
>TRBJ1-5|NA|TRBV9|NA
CASSDKDRPFNQPQHF
TGTGCCAGCAGCGACAAAGACAGGCCTTTTAATCAGCCCCAGCATTTT